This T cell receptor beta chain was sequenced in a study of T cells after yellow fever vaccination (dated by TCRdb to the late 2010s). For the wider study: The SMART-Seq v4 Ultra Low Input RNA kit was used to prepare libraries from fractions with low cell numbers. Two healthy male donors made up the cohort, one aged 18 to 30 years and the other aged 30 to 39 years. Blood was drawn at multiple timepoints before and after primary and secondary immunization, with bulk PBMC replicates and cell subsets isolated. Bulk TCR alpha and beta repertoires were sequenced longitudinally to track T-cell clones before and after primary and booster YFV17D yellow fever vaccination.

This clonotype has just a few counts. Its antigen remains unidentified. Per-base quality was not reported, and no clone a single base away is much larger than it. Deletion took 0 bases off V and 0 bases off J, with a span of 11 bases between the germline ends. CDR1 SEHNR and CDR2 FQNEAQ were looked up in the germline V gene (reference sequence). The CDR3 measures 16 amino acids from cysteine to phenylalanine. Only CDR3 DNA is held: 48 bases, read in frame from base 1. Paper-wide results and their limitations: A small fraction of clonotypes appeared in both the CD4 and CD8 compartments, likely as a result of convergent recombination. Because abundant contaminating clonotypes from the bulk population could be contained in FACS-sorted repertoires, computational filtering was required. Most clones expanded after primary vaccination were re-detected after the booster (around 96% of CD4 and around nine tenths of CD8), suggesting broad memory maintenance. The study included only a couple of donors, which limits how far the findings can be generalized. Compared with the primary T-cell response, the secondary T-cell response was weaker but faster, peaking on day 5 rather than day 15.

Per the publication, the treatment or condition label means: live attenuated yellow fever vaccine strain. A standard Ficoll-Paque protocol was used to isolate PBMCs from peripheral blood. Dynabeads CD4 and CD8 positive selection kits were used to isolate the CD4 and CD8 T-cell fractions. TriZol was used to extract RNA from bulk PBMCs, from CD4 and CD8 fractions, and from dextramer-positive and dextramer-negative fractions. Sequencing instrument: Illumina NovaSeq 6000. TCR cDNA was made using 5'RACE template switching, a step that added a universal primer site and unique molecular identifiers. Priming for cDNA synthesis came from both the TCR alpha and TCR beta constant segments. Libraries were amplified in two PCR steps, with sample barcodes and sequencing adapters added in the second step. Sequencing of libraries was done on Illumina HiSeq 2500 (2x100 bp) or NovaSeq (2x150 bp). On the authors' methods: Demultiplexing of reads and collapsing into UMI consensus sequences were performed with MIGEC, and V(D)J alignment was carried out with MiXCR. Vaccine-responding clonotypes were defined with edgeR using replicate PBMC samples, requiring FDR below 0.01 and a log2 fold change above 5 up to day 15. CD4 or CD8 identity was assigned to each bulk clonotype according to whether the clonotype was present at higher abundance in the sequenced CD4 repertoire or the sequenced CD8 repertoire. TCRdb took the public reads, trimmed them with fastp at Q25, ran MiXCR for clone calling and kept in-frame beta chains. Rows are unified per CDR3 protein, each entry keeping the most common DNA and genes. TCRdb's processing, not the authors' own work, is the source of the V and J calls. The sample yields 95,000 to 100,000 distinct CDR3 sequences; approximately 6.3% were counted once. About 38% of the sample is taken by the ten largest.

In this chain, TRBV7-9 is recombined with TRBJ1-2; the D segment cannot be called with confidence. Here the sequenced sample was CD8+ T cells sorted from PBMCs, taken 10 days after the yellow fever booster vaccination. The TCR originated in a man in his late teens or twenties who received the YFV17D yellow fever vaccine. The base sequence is TGTGCCAGCAGCTTAGCTACGGCGAGATCTAACTATGGCTACACCTTC. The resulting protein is CASSLATARSNYGYTF.